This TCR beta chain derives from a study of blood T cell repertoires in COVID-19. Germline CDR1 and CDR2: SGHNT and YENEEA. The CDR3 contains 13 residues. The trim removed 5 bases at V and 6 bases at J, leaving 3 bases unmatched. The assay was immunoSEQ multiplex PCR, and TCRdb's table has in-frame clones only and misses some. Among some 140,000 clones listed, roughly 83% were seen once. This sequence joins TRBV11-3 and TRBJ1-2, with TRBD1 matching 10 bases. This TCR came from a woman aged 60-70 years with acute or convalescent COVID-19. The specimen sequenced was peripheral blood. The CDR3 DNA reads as TGTGCCAGCAGCCAGACAGGGGGCGATGGCTACACCTTC. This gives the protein CASSQTGGDGYTF. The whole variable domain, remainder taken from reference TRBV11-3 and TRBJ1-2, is EAGVVQSPRYKIIEKKQPVAFWCNPISGHNTLYWYLQNLGQGPELLIRYENEEAVDDSQLPKDRFSAERLKGVDSTLKIQPAELGDSAVYLCASSQTGGDGYTFGSGTRLTVV.